The 6 T cell receptor beta chains below come from one sample, sequenced in a study of blood T cell repertoires in COVID-19. Clones were sequenced by immunoSEQ multiplex PCR, and TCRdb holds only the in-frame ones, with some missing. The data hold 250,000 or so clones, with 86% observed a single time. Material: peripheral blood. All receptors come from a middle-aged man with active or convalescent COVID-19.

The chain links TRBV4-1 to TRBJ1-1, with 9 bases aligning to TRBD1. The CDR3 runs to 18 residues. Germline V gene sequence: CDR1 MGHRA, CDR2 YSYEKL. The V gene end was trimmed by 1 base and the J gene end by 1 base; junction bases not matched to a gene: 10. The CDR3 region is CASSQGYRGQASNTEAFF. DNA of the CDR3: TGCGCCAGCAGCCAAGGTTACAGGGGGCAGGCCTCGAACACTGAAGCTTTCTTT.

The chain has TRBV9 and TRBJ1-1; D is unresolved. The CDR3 has 13 residues. Germline CDR1 reads SGDLS; CDR2 reads YYNGEE. V was clipped by 3 bases and J by 5 bases, with 11 bases between them. The CDR3 sequence: CASSEGGLTEAFF. The CDR3 nucleotides are TGTGCCAGCAGCGAGGGAGGGTTGACTGAAGCTTTCTTT. Together with reference TRBV9 and TRBJ1-1, the CDR3 gives the full variable domain: DSGVTQTPKHLITATGQRVTLRCSPRSGDLSVYWYQQSLDQGLQFLIQYYNGEERAKGNILERFSAQQFPDLHSELNLSSLELGDSALYFCASSEGGLTEAFFGQGTRLTVV.

The chain carries TRBV10-3 and TRBJ2-3; D perhaps matches TRBD1 (6 bases). This CDR3 has 13 amino acids. The germline V gene encodes CDR1 ENHRY and CDR2 SYGVKD. Trimming shortened V by 3 bases and J by 6 bases, and 10 bases separated the two germline ends. The CDR3 here is CAISEQGRDTQYF. The CDR3 DNA follows: TGTGCCATCAGTGAACAGGGTCGGGATACGCAGTATTTT.

The rearrangement uses TRBV5-6 and TRBJ2-2; 8 bases map to TRBD1. Per germline, CDR1 SGHDT and CDR2 YYEEEE. After removal of 3 bases from V and 7 bases from J, the junction contained 2 bases not matched to a gene. This CDR3 is built from 13 residues. The CDR3 DNA is TGTGCCAGCAGCTCGACAGGGGTCGGGGAGCTGTTTTTT. As protein: CASSSTGVGELFF.

The chain links TRBV9 to TRBJ2-1; TRBD2 agrees at 11 bases. Per germline, CDR1 SGDLS and CDR2 YYNGEE. The ends lost 4 bases at V and 4 bases at J; junction bases unmatched: 7. This CDR3 spans 16 amino acids. This chain's CDR3 is CASSPTLAGGYNEQFF. For the CDR3, the DNA is TGTGCCAGCAGCCCGACCCTAGCGGGGGGTTACAATGAGCAGTTCTTC.

This clone has more than one count but fewer than ten. The J gene is TRBJ1-6, the V gene TRBV19; no definite D call. There are 17 residues in the CDR3. CDR1 is LNHDA, CDR2 SQIVND, per germline (reference sequence). Trimming stripped 4 bases from V and 8 bases from J, with 21 bases between. CDR3 sequence: CASSTYTRHFMDSPLHF. The CDR3 coding sequence is TGTGCCAGTAGTACCTATACTCGACACTTTATGGATTCACCCCTCCACTTT.